Below, 15 T cell receptor beta chains from the same sample are listed, as sequenced in a study of shared clonotypes between healthy human individuals. TCRdb's copy holds only in-frame clones and misses some; the assay was immunoSEQ multiplex PCR. The sample holds some 800,000 clones; more than 85% are singletons and the top ten take about 24%. Naivety among CD8 cells was defined by CD45RO negativity and positive CCR7 selection, thereby excluding terminally differentiated effector memory CD45RA+ cells. Input material: naive CD8+ T cells sorted from blood. Receptor source: a man aged 30 to 45 in good health.

This clone was observed a single time. The V call is TRBV6-4, the J call TRBJ2-1; 12 bases are a match to TRBD2. The J segment lost 9 bases and the V segment lost 0 bases, leaving 6 bases of the junction unmatched. CDR3 length: 16 amino acids. The germline V gene encodes CDR1 MRHNA and CDR2 SNTAGT. CDR3 protein: CASSDSETSGSSEQFF. The CDR3 DNA reads as TGTGCCAGCAGTGACTCTGAGACTAGCGGGAGTAGTGAGCAGTTCTTC.

This chain uses TRBV21-1 with TRBJ2-2; TRBD2, the table's D call, lacks a check against the DNA. TRBV21-1 is recorded as a pseudogene. CDR3 size: 17 residues. The CDR3 region has the DNA TGTGCCAGCAGCAAAAAGGGGCGGGAGTATTGTACCGGGGAGCTGTTTTTT. Translation: CASSKKGREYCTGELFF.

The chain is built from TRBV6-5 and TRBJ2-2, with a weak D call TRBD1 (6 bases). Germline CDR1 and CDR2: MNHEY and SVGAGI. The V gene lost 6 bases and the J gene lost 4 bases, with 12 bases spanning the gap. The CDR3 contains 14 residues. The CDR3 bases are TGTGCCAGCAGAATAACAGGGAGCACCGGGGAGCTGTTTTTT. This sequence encodes CASRITGSTGELFF.

The V and J genes are TRBV12-5 and TRBJ2-3, with TRBD2 matching 10 bases. The V gene end was trimmed by 6 bases and the J gene end by 2 bases; junction bases not matched to a gene: 17. This CDR3 has 19 residues. Per germline, CDR1 LGHNT and CDR2 FRNRAP. The chain's CDR3 is CASGDTMGSGRNPTDTQYF. CDR3 bases: TGTGCTAGTGGCGACACCATGGGTAGCGGGAGGAACCCCACAGATACGCAGTATTTT.

V usage is TRBV7-2 and J usage is TRBJ2-1, with 12 bases matching TRBD2. The CDR3 length is 16 residues. Trimming at V came to 3 bases and at J to 9 bases, leaving 9 bases not matched to a gene. Germline CDR1 reads SGHTA; CDR2 reads FQGNSA. The CDR3 coding sequence is TGTGCCAGCAGCTTGGAGCTAGCGGGAGGGACGGGTGAGCAGTTCTTC. This translates into CASSLELAGGTGEQFF.

The CDR3 spells CASSQEGEVGTGRSYEQYF. The CDR3 DNA reads as TGTGCCAGCAGCCAAGAAGGTGAGGTCGGGACAGGAAGGAGCTACGAGCAGTACTTC. The chain carries TRBV14 and TRBJ2-7; 8 bases are shared with TRBD1. Losses at the gene ends were 0 bases for V and 3 bases for J; bases not matched to a gene: 16. CDR3 length equals 19 residues. CDR1 and CDR2 (germline): SGHDN, FVKESK.

The rearrangement uses TRBV7-9 and TRBJ1-2; 9 bases agree with TRBD1. CDR3 size: 13 residues. The trim removed 11 bases at V and 1 base at J, leaving 5 bases unmatched. Germline loops: CDR1 SEHNR, CDR2 FQNEAQ (reference sequence). The CDR3 nucleotides are TGTGCCCTACAGGGGGCTCTTAACTATGGCTACACCTTC. As protein: CALQGALNYGYTF.

On this clone itself: Other DNA sequences in the same sample also yield this CDR3. The chain uses TRBV19 and TRBJ2-7; D remains unclear. Trimming removed 5 bases at V and 1 base at J, with 6 bases between. Germline V gene data show CDR1 as LNHDA and CDR2 as SQIVND (reference sequence). The CDR3 runs 12 residues. The CDR3 bases are TGTGCCAGTAGTCCTGATTCCTACGAGCAGTACTTC. Its translation: CASSPDSYEQYF.

A remark on this clone: The sample has other DNA sequences that encode this CDR3 too. The genes are TRBV27 and TRBJ2-1, with 13 nucleotides matching TRBD2. The CDR3 has 15 amino acids. Germline loops: CDR1 MNHEY, CDR2 SMNVEV (reference sequence). Trimming at V came to 5 bases and at J to 9 bases, leaving 7 bases not matched to a gene. In DNA form, the CDR3 reads TGTGCCAGCAGTCTACTAGCGGGAGGGCCCGGTGAGCAGTTCTTC. Protein: CASSLLAGGPGEQFF.

The chain carries TRBV7-8 and TRBJ1-1; TRBD1 is a possible D gene (6 bases). V gave up 6 bases and J gave up 1 base, with 9 bases separating them. The length of the CDR3 is 13 residues. Per germline, CDR1 SGHVS and CDR2 FQNEAQ. The CDR3 loop is CASRIQGNTEAFF. The DNA of the CDR3 is TGTGCCAGCAGAATACAGGGGAACACTGAAGCTTTCTTT.

V and J are TRBV7-9 and TRBJ2-1; tentatively, D is TRBD2 (6 bases). This CDR3 comprises 16 residues. Deletions cut 4 bases from V and 8 bases from J, with 21 bases between. CDR1 is SEHNR and CDR2 is FQNEAQ in the germline V gene (reference sequence). The CDR3 protein is CASSSFGGRTLDEQFF. The CDR3 nucleotides read TGTGCCAGCAGCTCCTTCGGGGGTCGAACTTTGGATGAGCAGTTCTTC.

The rearrangement uses TRBV9 and TRBJ2-6; no reliable D call. Germline lookup yields CDR1 SGDLS and CDR2 YYNGEE. Between the trimmed V and J ends, which lost 0 bases and 2 bases, there was a span of 6 bases. The CDR3 is 15 residues long. The chain's CDR3 is CASSVAVAGANVLTF. The DNA of the CDR3 is TGTGCCAGCAGCGTAGCCGTCGCTGGGGCCAACGTCCTGACTTTC.

The chain employs TRBV7-9 and TRBJ2-7, with 11 bases that match TRBD2. With 7 bases clipped from V and 0 bases from J, the junction kept 5 bases outside the gene matches. The germline CDR1 and CDR2 sequences are SEHNR and FQNEAQ (reference sequence). The CDR3 contains 15 residues. The CDR3 here is CASTEGTSGSYEQYF. For the CDR3, the DNA is TGTGCCAGCACCGAAGGGACTAGCGGCTCCTACGAGCAGTACTTC. The full variable domain, with the rest looked up from reference TRBV7-9 and TRBJ2-7, is DTGVSQNPRHKITKRGQNVTFRCDPISEHNRLYWYRQTLGQGPEFLTYFQNEAQLEKSRLLSDRFSAERPKGSFSTLEIQRTEQGDSAMYLCASTEGTSGSYEQYFGPGTRLTVT.

V gene TRBV7-9 combines with J gene TRBJ1-4; TRBD1 is a possible D gene (5 bases). This CDR3 is built from 14 residues. Per germline, CDR1 SEHNR and CDR2 FQNEAQ (reference sequence). V lost 0 bases to trimming and J lost 7 bases, with 9 bases between them. CDR3 protein: CASSLAGTVEKLFF. The CDR3 bases are TGTGCCAGCAGCTTAGCCGGGACTGTTGAAAAACTGTTTTTT.

The chain carries TRBV27 and TRBJ2-1; D is unclear. V dropped 3 bases and J dropped 5 bases, with 8 bases sitting between them. The CDR3 totals 13 residues. Germline CDR1 reads MNHEY; CDR2 reads SMNVEV (reference sequence). The chain's CDR3 is CASSFATHNEQFF. Here the CDR3 DNA reads TGTGCCAGCAGTTTTGCAACTCACAATGAGCAGTTCTTC.